This note documents a single T cell receptor beta chain sequence. Its antigen is unidentified. TCR beta sequences were obtained from blood CD8+ and CD4+ T cells. Trimming removed 11 bases from V and 6 bases from J, with 19 bases in between. CDR3 length: 14 residues. The V gene's germline CDR1 is SEHNR and CDR2 FQNEAQ (reference sequence). This specimen comes from a study of CD8 T cells in Susac syndrome. Random hexamers were used to reverse transcribe an amount of about 0.5 to 1 ug RNA. TCRdb reanalysed the immunoSEQ multiplex PCR reads using MiXCR and keeps one entry per CDR3 protein. The table has about 130,000 distinct CDR3 sequences, 90% to 95% seen once. Study-level results: As acknowledged by the study, its TCR sequencing and HLA analysis included a relatively small number of individuals.

The genes are TRBV7-9 and TRBJ1-4; weak D call: TRBD1 (5 bases). This receptor was taken from a human donor in good health. The sequencing sample was made of CD4+ T cells from PBMCs. This chain's CDR3 is CASLMSTVDEKLFF. CDR3 nucleotides: TGTGCCTCCTTAATGTCGACAGTAGATGAAAAACTGTTTTTT. Complete variable domain (other parts from reference TRBV7-9 and TRBJ1-4): DTGVSQNPRHKITKRGQNVTFRCDPISEHNRLYWYRQTLGQGPEFLTYFQNEAQLEKSRLLSDRFSAERPKGSFSTLEIQRTEQGDSAMYLCASLMSTVDEKLFFGSGTQLSVL.